This TCR beta chain was sequenced during a study of CD8+ T cells in alopecia areata. Study in general: The study gave treated patients oral tofacitinib at 5 to 10 mg twice daily. Overall study results and limits: Clonality exceeded that of normal scalp in lesional scalp, most notably in alopecia totalis/universalis. Scalp sequencing captures resident alphabeta T cells of normal skin too. Uncertainty about whether baseline CD8+ expansion is linked to response remains, with one nonresponder.

This CDR3 has 15 amino acids. V was shortened by 0 bases and J by 6 bases, with 16 bases between the two germline ends. CDR1 is SGDLS, CDR2 YYNGEE, per germline. Extracted from the samples, RNA was reverse transcribed into cDNA to serve as the sequencing template. Sequencing was performed with immunoSEQ multiplex PCR; in TCRdb, only in-frame clones are kept and a portion is missing. The data show around 150,000 clones, roughly four fifths seen once. Comment on this clone: The antigen is undetermined.

The treatment here: oral pan-JAK inhibitor, 5-10 mg twice daily. The chain recombines TRBV9 with TRBJ2-7, with D possibly being TRBD1 (6 bases). The sequence was obtained from a human donor with alopecia areata. Sequencing used CD8+ T cells sorted from blood, obtained at week 4, from a patient treated with tofacitinib. The DNA of the CDR3 is TGTGCCAGCAGCGTAGGCTCCTGGGGGCTTGGCGAGCAGTACTTC. This gives the protein CASSVGSWGLGEQYF.